This T cell receptor beta chain was sequenced for a study of T cell responses to AZD1222 COVID-19 vaccine. V lost 4 bases, J lost 6 bases, and 12 bases lay in between. CDR1 SNHLY and CDR2 FYNNEI come from the germline V gene. This CDR3 comprises 13 residues. Profiling relied on immunoSEQ multiplex PCR, and the TCRdb table lists in-frame clones only, not all of them. This sample yields more than 70,000 clones, of which approximately 90% are seen a single time; less than 1.6% belongs to the top ten. This receptor was obtained from an adult in good health. V and J are TRBV2 and TRBJ1-2; D might be TRBD1 (5 bases). Here the sequenced sample was peripheral blood, taken on day 0 of AZD1222 vaccination. The CDR3 region is CASSVRQLDGYTF. The CDR3 region has the DNA TGTGCCAGCAGTGTAAGACAGCTAGATGGCTACACCTTC.